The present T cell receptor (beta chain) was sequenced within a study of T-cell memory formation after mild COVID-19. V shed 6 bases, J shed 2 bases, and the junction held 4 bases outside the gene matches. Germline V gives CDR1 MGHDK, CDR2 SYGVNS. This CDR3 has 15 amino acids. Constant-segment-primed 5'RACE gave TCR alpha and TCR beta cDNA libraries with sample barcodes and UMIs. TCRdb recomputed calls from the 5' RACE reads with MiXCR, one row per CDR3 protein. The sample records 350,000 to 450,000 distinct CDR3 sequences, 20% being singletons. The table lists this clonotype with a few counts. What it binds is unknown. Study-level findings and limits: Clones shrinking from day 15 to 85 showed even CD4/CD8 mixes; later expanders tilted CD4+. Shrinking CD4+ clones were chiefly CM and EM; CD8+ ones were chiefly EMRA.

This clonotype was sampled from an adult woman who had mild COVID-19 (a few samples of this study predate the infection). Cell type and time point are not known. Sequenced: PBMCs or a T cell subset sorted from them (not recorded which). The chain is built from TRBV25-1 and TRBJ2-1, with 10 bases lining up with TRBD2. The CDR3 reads CASSLAGVAYNEQFF. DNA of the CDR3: TGTGCCAGCAGCCTAGCGGGAGTGGCCTACAATGAGCAGTTCTTC.